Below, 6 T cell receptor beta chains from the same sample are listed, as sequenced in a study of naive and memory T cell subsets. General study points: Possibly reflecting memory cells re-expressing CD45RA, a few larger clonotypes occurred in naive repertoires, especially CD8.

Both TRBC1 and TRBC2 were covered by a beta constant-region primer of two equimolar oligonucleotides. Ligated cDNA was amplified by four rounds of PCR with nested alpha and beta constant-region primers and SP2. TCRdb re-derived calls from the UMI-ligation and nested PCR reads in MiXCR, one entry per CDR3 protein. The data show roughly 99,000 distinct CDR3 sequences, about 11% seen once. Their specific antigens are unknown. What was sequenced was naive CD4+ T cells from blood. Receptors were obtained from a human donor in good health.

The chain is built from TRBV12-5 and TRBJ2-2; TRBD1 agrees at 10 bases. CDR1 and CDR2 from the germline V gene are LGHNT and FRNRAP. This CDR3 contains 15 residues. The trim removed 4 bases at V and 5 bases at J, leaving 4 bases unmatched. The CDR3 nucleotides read TGTGCTAGTGGTTCCCGGGACAGGGGAACCGGGGAGCTGTTTTTT. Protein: CASGSRDRGTGELFF.

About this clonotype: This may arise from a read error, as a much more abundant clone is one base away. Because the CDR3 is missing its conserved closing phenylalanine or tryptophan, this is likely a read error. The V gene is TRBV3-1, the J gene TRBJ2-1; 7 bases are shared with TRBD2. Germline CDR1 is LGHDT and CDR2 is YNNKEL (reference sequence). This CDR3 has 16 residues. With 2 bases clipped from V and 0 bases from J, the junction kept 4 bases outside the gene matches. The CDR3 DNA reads TGTGCCAGCAGCCAAAGAAGCGGGGCCTCCTACAATGAGCAGTTCTGC. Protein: CASSQRSGASYNEQFC.

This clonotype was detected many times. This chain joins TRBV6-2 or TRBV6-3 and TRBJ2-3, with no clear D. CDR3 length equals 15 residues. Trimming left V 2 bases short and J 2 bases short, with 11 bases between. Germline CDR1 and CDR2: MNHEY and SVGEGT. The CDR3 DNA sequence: TGTGCCAGCAGTTACGTCGGCGGTGACACAGATACGCAGTATTTT. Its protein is CASSYVGGDTDTQYF.

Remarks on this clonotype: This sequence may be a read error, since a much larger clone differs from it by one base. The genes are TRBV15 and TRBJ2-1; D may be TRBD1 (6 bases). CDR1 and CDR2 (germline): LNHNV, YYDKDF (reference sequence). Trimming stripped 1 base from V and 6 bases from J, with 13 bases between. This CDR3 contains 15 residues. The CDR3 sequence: CATSRGQGSGNEQFF. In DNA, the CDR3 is TGTGCCACCAGCAGAGGTCAGGGGAGCGGCAATGAGCAGTTCTTC.

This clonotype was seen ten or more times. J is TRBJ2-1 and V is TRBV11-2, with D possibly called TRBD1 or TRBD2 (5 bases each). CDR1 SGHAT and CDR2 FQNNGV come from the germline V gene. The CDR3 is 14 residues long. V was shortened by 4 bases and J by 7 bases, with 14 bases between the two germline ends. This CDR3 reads CASSYRGSGNEQFF. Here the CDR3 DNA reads TGTGCCAGCAGCTATAGGGGATCGGGAAATGAGCAGTTCTTC.

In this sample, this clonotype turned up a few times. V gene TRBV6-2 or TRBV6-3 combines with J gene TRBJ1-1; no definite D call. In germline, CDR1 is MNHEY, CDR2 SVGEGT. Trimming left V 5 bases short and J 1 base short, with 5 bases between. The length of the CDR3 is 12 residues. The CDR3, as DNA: TGTGCCAGCAGTCGTTGGAACACTGAAGCTTTCTTT. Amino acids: CASSRWNTEAFF.